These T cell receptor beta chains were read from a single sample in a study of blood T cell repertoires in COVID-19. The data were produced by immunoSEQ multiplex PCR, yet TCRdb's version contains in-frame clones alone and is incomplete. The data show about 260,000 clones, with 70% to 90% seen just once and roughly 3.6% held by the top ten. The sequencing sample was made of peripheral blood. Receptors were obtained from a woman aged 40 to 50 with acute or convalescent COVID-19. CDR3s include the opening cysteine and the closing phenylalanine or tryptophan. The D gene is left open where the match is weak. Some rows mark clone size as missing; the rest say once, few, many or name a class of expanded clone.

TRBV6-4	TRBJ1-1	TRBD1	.	CASRFRGRSTEAFF	TGTGCCAGCAGATTCAGGGGGCGATCTACTGAAGCTTTCTTT
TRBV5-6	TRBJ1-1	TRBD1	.	CASSPINQGVLAFF	TGTGCCAGCAGCCCCATAAACCAGGGGGTGCTGGCTTTCTTT
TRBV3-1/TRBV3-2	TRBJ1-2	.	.	CASSHRQAEAYGYTF	TGTGCCAGCAGCCATCGACAGGCCGAGGCCTATGGCTACACCTTC
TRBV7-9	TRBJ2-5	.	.	CASSLVQGGRETQYF	TGTGCCAGCAGCTTAGTGCAGGGTGGGCGAGAGACCCAGTACTTC
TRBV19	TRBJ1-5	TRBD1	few	CASSPPGTGRYSNQPQHF	TGTGCCAGTAGTCCCCCCGGGACAGGGAGATATAGCAATCAGCCCCAGCATTTT
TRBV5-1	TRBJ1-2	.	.	CASSLRGGADGYTF	TGCGCCAGCAGCTTACGAGGGGGGGCCGATGGCTACACCTTC
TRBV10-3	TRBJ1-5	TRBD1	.	CATAETGTGMNQPQHF	TGTGCCACAGCTGAGACCGGGACAGGGATGAATCAGCCCCAGCATTTT
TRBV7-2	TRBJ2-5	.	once	CASSRSLQETQYF	TGTGCCAGCAGCCGTAGCCTCCAAGAGACCCAGTACTTC
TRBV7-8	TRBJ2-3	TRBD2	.	CASSLGLANTDTQYF	TGTGCCAGCAGCCTGGGACTAGCGAACACAGATACGCAGTATTTT
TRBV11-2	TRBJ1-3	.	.	CASSGIRRDNRYSGNTIYF	TGTGCCAGCAGCGGTATACGACGGGACAATAGGTACTCTGGAAACACCATATATTTT
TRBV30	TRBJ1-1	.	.	CAWRSTGGAWNTEAFF	TGTGCCTGGAGGAGCACGGGGGGCGCGTGGAACACTGAAGCTTTCTTT
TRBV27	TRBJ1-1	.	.	CASSFGGNTEAFF	TGTGCCAGCAGTTTTGGGGGCAACACTGAAGCTTTCTTT
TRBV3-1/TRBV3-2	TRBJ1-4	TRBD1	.	CASSHQQGAKEKLFF	TGTGCCAGCAGCCACCAACAGGGGGCTAAGGAAAAACTGTTTTTT
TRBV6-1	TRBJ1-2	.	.	CASSEPGHGYGYTF	TGTGCCAGCAGTGAACCAGGGCACGGCTATGGCTACACCTTC
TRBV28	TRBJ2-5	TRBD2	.	CASSFGGGETQYF	TGTGCCAGCAGTTTCGGGGGGGGCGAGACCCAGTACTTC
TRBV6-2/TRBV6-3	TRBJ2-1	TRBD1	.	CASSDRDEQFF	TGTGCCAGCAGCGACAGGGATGAGCAGTTCTTC
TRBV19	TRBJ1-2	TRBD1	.	CASSSDRGNYGYTF	TGTGCCAGTAGTTCAGACAGGGGGAACTATGGCTACACCTTC
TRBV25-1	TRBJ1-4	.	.	CASSEWSSTNEKLFF	TGTGCCAGCAGTGAATGGAGTTCAACTAATGAAAAACTGTTTTTT
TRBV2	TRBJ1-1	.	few	CASSRSGNTEAFF	TGTGCCAGCAGCCGGAGTGGAAACACTGAAGCTTTCTTT
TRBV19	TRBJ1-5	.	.	CASSQQAGNQPQHF	TGTGCCAGTAGTCAACAGGCGGGCAATCAGCCCCAGCATTTT
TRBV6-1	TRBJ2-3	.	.	CASSYVTGTDTQYF	TGTGCCAGCAGTTATGTGACAGGCACAGATACGCAGTATTTT
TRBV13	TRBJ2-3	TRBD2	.	CASRRYGRGGTDTQYF	TGTGCCAGCAGGCGTTACGGGAGGGGGGGGACAGATACGCAGTATTTT
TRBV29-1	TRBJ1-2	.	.	CSVGREGTGGYTF	TGCAGCGTTGGTCGGGAGGGGACGGGTGGCTACACCTTC
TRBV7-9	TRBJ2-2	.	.	CASSLTTDTRELFF	TGTGCCAGCAGCTTAACGACGGACACTCGTGAGCTGTTTTTT
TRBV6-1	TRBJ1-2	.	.	CASSEGGARDYGYTF	TGTGCCAGCAGTGAAGGCGGGGCGCGAGACTATGGCTACACCTTC
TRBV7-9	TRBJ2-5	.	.	CASSSQTPPETQYF	TGTGCCAGCAGCTCACAGACCCCTCCAGAGACCCAGTACTTC
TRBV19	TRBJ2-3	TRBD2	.	CASSIRGGATDTQYF	TGTGCCAGTAGTATACGCGGGGGAGCCACAGATACGCAGTATTTT
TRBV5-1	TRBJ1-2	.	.	CASSAEGNSSF	TGCGCCAGCAGCGCGGAGGGGAACAGTTCCTTC